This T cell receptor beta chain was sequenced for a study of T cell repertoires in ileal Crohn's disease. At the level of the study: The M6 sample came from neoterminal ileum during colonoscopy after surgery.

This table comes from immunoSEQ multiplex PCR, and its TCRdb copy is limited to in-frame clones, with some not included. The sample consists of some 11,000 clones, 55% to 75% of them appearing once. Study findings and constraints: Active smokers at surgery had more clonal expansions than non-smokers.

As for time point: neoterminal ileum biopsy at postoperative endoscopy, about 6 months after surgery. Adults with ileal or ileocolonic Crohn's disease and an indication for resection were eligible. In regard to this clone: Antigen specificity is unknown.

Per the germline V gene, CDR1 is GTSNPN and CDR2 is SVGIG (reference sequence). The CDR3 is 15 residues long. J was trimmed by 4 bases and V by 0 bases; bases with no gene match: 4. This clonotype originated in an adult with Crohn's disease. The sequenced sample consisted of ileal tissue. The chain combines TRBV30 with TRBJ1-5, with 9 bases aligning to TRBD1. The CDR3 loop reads CAWSVNRGLNQPQHF. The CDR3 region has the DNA TGTGCCTGGAGTGTCAACAGGGGGCTGAATCAGCCCCAGCATTTT.